Each of the 14 T cell receptor beta chains below was sequenced from the same sample in a study of cytomegalovirus exposure and HLA in healthy donors (dated by TCRdb to the late 2010s). Libraries were built with the immunoSEQ multiplex PCR assay. For the multiplex PCR, a mixture combining 60 forward primers for TCR Vbeta segments and 13 reverse primers for TCR Jbeta segments was used. Here the immuneACCESS table is served through TCRdb, limited to in-frame sequences with V and J called. Missing clones are a known gap in these copies; in checked studies unresolved V genes cover under half, and the rest lacks a known reason. This sample gives approximately 120,000 clones in total; 78% of them show up just once. Roughly a tenth of the sample is held by the ten biggest clonotypes. Specimen: PBMCs. The receptors here all came from a man aged 25-45 years in good health and CMV-seropositive.

The chain combines TRBV6-1 with TRBJ2-7, with unresolved D. In germline, CDR1 is MNHNS, CDR2 SASEGT. This CDR3 has 15 amino acids. Trimming removed 0 bases at V and 0 bases at J, with 9 bases between. CDR3 amino acids: CASSEAVRSSYEQYF. Written as DNA, the CDR3 is TGTGCCAGCAGTGAAGCGGTTAGGAGCTCCTACGAGCAGTACTTC.

For this clone: An end of the junction does not agree with germline; a read error may underlie this. V and J are TRBV7-7 and TRBJ2-1, with TRBD1 matching 7 bases. The germline V gene encodes CDR1 SSHAT and CDR2 FNYEAQ (reference sequence). The CDR3 covers 13 residues. The CDR3 here is CASSIDRDNEQFF. The CDR3 DNA is TGTGCTAGCAGCATTGACAGGGACAATGAGCAGTTCTTC.

The chain uses TRBV28 and TRBJ1-5; 10 bases agree with TRBD1. The V gene's germline CDR1 is MDHEN and CDR2 SYDVKM. J lost 8 bases, V lost 2 bases, and 12 bases had no gene match. The CDR3 is made up of 17 amino acids. This chain's CDR3 is CASSLSLQSDRGEPQHF. The CDR3 DNA follows: TGTGCCAGCAGTTTAAGTCTTCAATCGGACAGGGGGGAGCCCCAGCATTTT. The full variable domain, in which reference TRBV28 and TRBJ1-5 provide the parts outside the CDR3, is DVKVTQSSRYLVKRTGEKVFLECVQDMDHENMFWYRQDPGLGLRLIYFSYDVKMKEKGDIPEGYSVSREKKERFSLILESASTNQTSMYLCASSLSLQSDRGEPQHFGDGTRLSIL.

J is TRBJ1-2 and V is TRBV27, with a weak D call TRBD1 (6 bases). The CDR3 contains 12 residues. The ends were cut back, 4 bases at V and 13 bases at J, with 16 bases in the middle. Per germline, CDR1 MNHEY and CDR2 SMNVEV (reference sequence). The CDR3 reads CASSSGTPGLTF. The CDR3 coding sequence is TGTGCCAGCAGTTCAGGGACACCCGGGCTCACCTTC.

The rearrangement links TRBV2 to TRBJ2-7; maybe TRBD1 (6 bases). Germline V CDR1 and CDR2: SNHLY, FYNNEI. V was clipped by 5 bases and J by 2 bases, with 13 bases between them. The CDR3 totals 14 residues. The CDR3 DNA sequence: TGTGCCAGCAGTTACAGGGTTGTGACCTACGAGCAGTACTTC. Protein: CASSYRVVTYEQYF.

J is TRBJ2-5 and V is TRBV11-2; D perhaps matches TRBD2 (6 bases). The V gene's germline CDR1 is SGHAT and CDR2 FQNNGV. Trimming took off 1 base at V and 2 bases at J, with 14 bases between the two ends. The CDR3 is made up of 16 amino acids. The CDR3 sequence: CASSLVGGVLQETQYF. The CDR3 nucleotides read TGTGCCAGCAGCTTAGTGGGGGGAGTTCTTCAAGAGACCCAGTACTTC.

The chain couples TRBV5-6 to TRBJ2-7, with a possible D match to TRBD1 (5 bases). The CDR3 consists of 12 residues. Trimming removed 2 bases from V and 3 bases from J, with 6 bases in between. Germline V gives CDR1 SGHDT, CDR2 YYEEEE. DNA of the CDR3: TGTGCCAGCAGCTTAGGGGTCTACGAGCAGTACTTC. As protein: CASSLGVYEQYF.

The chain links TRBV9 to TRBJ1-2, with D perhaps TRBD1 (5 bases). Germline CDR1 and CDR2: SGDLS and YYNGEE. This CDR3 has 12 residues. V lost 6 bases and J 7 bases, leaving 13 bases between the germline ends. The CDR3 DNA reads as TGTGCCAGCACCTCTCTCGGGGGTGGCTACACCTTC. It is translated as CASTSLGGGYTF.

J is TRBJ1-2 and V is TRBV7-2, with 11 bases lining up with TRBD1. V trimming: 5 bases; J trimming: 3 bases; junction bases outside the gene matches: 8. Germline CDR1 is SGHTA and CDR2 is FQGNSA. The CDR3 is 16 residues long. DNA of the CDR3: TGTGCCAGCAGCCCATCATCGGGACAGGGGGACTATGGCTACACCTTC. It codes for CASSPSSGQGDYGYTF. The full variable domain, with the rest looked up from reference TRBV7-2 and TRBJ1-2, is GAGVSQSPSNKVTEKGKDVELRCDPISGHTALYWYRQSLGQGLEFLIYFQGNSAPDKSGLPSDRFSAERTGGSVSTLTIQRTQQEDSAVYLCASSPSSGQGDYGYTFGSGTRLTVV.

The CDR3 here is CASSFGGGGIGKPQHF. For the CDR3, the DNA is TGTGCCAGCAGCTTCGGCGGGGGGGGGATCGGAAAGCCCCAGCATTTT. V gene TRBV11-2 combines with J gene TRBJ1-5; possibly TRBD1 for D (5 bases). Germline-derived CDR1 and CDR2 are SGHAT and FQNNGV. Trimming took 3 bases from V and 8 from J, leaving 20 bases between them. This CDR3 spans 16 amino acids.

The chain employs TRBV5-1 and TRBJ1-2, with 12 nucleotides matching TRBD1. The V segment lost 0 bases and the J segment 8 bases; nucleotides outside the gene matches: 5. Germline V gene lookup returns CDR1 SGHRS and CDR2 YFSETQ. This CDR3 is built from 15 residues. The CDR3 DNA is TGCGCCAGCAGCTTGGAGGGGACAGGGGGCGGAGGCTACACCTTC. Translating gives CASSLEGTGGGGYTF.

The chain carries TRBV28 and TRBJ2-6; D remains ambiguous. This CDR3 is built from 14 residues. Germline lookup yields CDR1 MDHEN and CDR2 SYDVKM. The V end was cut by 6 bases, the J end by 1 base, with 7 bases between. The chain's CDR3 is CASSRISGANVLTF. In DNA, the CDR3 is TGTGCCAGCAGCAGAATTTCTGGGGCCAACGTCCTGACTTTC.

The chain couples TRBV28 to TRBJ2-7; D is perhaps TRBD2 (5 bases). The CDR3 is made up of 12 amino acids. Germline V gene lookup returns CDR1 MDHEN and CDR2 SYDVKM. Trimming pared 5 bases from V and 2 bases from J, leaving 7 bases between. The CDR3 region has the DNA TGTGCCAGCAGTGGGAGCCCCTACGAGCAGTACTTC. The encoded protein is CASSGSPYEQYF. The full variable domain, rest sourced from reference TRBV28 and TRBJ2-7, is DVKVTQSSRYLVKRTGEKVFLECVQDMDHENMFWYRQDPGLGLRLIYFSYDVKMKEKGDIPEGYSVSREKKERFSLILESASTNQTSMYLCASSGSPYEQYFGPGTRLTVT.

This clone came up once. The chain combines TRBV15 with TRBJ2-1; possible D gene TRBD2, 5 bases. The V gene lost 0 bases and the J gene lost 5 bases, with 14 bases spanning the gap. The CDR3 contains 16 residues. Looked up from germline, CDR1 is LNHNV and CDR2 is YYDKDF (reference sequence). Written as DNA, the CDR3 is TGTGCCACCAGCAGAGATCTACTAGGATCTGACAATGAGCAGTTCTTC. Translation: CATSRDLLGSDNEQFF.